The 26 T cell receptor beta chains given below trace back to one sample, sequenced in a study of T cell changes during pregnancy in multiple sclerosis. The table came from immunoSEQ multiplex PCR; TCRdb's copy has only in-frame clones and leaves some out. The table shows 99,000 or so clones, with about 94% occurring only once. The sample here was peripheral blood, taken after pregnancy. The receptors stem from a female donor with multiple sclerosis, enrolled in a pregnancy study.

The CDR3 DNA follows: TGTGCCAGTAGGTCACTAGCGGGAGTACAAGGGGAGACCCAGTACTTC. This codes for CASRSLAGVQGETQYF. The rearrangement links TRBV19 to TRBJ2-5; TRBD2 matches at 11 bases. CDR3 size: 16 residues. With V trimmed by 6 bases and J by 5 bases, 11 bases remained unmatched. Germline CDR1 reads LNHDA; CDR2 reads SQIVND (reference sequence).

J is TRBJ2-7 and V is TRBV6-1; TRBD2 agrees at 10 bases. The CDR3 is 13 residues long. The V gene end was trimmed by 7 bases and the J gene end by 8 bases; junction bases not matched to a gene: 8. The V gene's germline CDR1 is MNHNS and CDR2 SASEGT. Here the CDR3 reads CASTSGSSVQQYF. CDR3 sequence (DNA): TGTGCCAGCACTAGCGGGAGTTCTGTACAGCAGTACTTC.

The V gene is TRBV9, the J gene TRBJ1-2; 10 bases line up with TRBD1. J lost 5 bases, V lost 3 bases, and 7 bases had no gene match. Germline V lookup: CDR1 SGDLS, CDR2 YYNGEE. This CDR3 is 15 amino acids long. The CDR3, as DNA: TGTGCCAGCAGCGCCGAGGGACAGGGGTTTTATGGCTACACCTTC. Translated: CASSAEGQGFYGYTF. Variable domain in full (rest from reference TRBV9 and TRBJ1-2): DSGVTQTPKHLITATGQRVTLRCSPRSGDLSVYWYQQSLDQGLQFLIQYYNGEERAKGNILERFSAQQFPDLHSELNLSSLELGDSALYFCASSAEGQGFYGYTFGSGTRLTVV.

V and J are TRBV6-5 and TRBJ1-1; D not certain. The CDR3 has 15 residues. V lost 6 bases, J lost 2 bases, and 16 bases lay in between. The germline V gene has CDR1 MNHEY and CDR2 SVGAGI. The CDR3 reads CASSSPSTHNTEAFF. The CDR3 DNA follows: TGTGCCAGCAGCTCACCCTCGACACATAACACTGAAGCTTTCTTT.

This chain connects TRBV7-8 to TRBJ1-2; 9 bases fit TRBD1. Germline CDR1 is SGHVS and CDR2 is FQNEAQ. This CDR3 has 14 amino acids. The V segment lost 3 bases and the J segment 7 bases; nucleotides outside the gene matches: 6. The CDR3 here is CASSLARTGVGYTF. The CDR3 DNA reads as TGTGCCAGCAGCTTGGCGCGGACAGGGGTTGGCTACACCTTC. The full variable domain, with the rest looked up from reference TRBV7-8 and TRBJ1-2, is GAGVSQSPRYKVAKRGQDVALRCDPISGHVSLFWYQQALGQGPEFLTYFQNEAQLDKSGLPSDRFFAERPEGSVSTLKIQRTQQEDSAVYLCASSLARTGVGYTFGSGTRLTVV.

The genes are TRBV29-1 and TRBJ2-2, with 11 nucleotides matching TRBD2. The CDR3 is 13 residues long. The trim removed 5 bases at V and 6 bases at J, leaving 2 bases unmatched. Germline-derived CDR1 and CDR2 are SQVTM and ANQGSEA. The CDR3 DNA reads TGCAGCGTTCGACTAGCGGGGCCCGGGGAGCTGTTTTTT. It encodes CSVRLAGPGELFF.

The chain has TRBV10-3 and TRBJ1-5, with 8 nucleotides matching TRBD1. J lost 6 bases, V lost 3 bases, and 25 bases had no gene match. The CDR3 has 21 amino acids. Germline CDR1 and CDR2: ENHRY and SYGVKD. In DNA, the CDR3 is TGTGCCATCAGTGAAAGGGGTGGCAGGGGGCAAATTGGGGTTCAGGGTCAGCCCCAGCATTTT. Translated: CAISERGGRGQIGVQGQPQHF.

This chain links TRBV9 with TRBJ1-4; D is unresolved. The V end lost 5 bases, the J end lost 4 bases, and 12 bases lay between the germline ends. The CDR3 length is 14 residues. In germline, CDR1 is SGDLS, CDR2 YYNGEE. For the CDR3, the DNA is TGTGCCAGCAGTGCCGAAGGAGGTAATGAAAAACTGTTTTTT. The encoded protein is CASSAEGGNEKLFF. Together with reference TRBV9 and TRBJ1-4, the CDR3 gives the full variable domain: DSGVTQTPKHLITATGQRVTLRCSPRSGDLSVYWYQQSLDQGLQFLIQYYNGEERAKGNILERFSAQQFPDLHSELNLSSLELGDSALYFCASSAEGGNEKLFFGSGTQLSVL.

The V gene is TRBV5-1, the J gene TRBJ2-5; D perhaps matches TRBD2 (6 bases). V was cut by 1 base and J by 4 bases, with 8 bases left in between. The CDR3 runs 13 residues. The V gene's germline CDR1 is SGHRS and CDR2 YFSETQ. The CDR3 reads CASSLTSRETQYF. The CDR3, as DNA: TGCGCCAGCAGCTTGACTAGCCGAGAGACCCAGTACTTC.

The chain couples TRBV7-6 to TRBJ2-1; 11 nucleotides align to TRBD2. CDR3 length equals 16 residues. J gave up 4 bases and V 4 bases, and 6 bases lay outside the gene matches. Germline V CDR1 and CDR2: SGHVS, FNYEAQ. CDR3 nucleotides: TGTGCCAGCAGCTCCCCGGGGACTAGCGGTTACAATGAGCAGTTCTTC. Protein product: CASSSPGTSGYNEQFF. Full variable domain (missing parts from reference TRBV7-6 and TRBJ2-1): GAGVSQSPRYKVTKRGQDVALRCDPISGHVSLYWYRQALGQGPEFLTYFNYEAQQDKSGLPNDRFSAERPEGSISTLTIQRTEQRDSAMYRCASSSPGTSGYNEQFFGPGTRLTVL.

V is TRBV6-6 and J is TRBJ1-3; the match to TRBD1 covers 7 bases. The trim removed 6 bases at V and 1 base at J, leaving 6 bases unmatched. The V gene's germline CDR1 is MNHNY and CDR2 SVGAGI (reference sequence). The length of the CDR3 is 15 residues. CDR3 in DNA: TGTGCCAGCAGCAGACAGGGTTTATCTGGAAACACCATATATTTT. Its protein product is CASSRQGLSGNTIYF.

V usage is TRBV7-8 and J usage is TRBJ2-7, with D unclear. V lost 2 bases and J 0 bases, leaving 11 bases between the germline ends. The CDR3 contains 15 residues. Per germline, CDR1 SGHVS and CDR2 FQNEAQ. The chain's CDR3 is CASSLRGYNSYEQYF. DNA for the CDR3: TGTGCCAGCAGCTTACGCGGCTATAACTCCTACGAGCAGTACTTC.

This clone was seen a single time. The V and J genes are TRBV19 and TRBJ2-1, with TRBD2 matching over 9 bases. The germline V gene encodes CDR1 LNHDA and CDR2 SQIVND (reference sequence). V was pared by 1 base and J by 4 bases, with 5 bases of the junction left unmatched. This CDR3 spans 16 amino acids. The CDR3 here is CASSIVRLAGYNEQFF. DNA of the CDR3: TGTGCCAGTAGTATAGTCAGGCTAGCGGGGTACAATGAGCAGTTCTTC.

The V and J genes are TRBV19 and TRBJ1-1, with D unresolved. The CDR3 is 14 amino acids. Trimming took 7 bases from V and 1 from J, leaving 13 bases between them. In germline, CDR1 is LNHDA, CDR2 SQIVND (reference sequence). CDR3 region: CASIRRATNTEAFF. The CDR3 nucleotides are TGTGCCAGTATTAGGAGGGCGACGAACACTGAAGCTTTCTTT.

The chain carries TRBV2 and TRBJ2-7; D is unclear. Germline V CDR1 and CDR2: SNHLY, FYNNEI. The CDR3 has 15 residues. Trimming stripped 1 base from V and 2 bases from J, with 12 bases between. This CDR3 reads CASSEGAVPTYEQYF. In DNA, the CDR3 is TGTGCCAGCAGTGAAGGGGCAGTCCCCACCTACGAGCAGTACTTC.

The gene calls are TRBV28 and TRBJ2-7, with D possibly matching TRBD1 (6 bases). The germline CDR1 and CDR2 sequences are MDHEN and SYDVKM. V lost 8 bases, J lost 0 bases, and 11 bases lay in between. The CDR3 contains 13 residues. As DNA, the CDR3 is TGTGCCAGCCGTGGACAGAACTCCTACGAGCAGTACTTC. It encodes CASRGQNSYEQYF.

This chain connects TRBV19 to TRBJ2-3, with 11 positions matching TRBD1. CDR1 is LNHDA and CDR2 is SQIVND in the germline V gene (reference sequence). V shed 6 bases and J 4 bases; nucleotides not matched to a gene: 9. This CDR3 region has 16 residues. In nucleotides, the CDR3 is TGTGCCAGTAGCCTCCCGGGACAGGGGGTCTCAGATACGCAGTATTTT. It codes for CASSLPGQGVSDTQYF. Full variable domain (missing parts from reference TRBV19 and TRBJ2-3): DGGITQSPKYLFRKEGQNVTLSCEQNLNHDAMYWYRQDPGQGLRLIYYSQIVNDFQKGDIAEGYSVSREKKESFPLTVTSAQKNPTAFYLCASSLPGQGVSDTQYFGPGTRLTVL.

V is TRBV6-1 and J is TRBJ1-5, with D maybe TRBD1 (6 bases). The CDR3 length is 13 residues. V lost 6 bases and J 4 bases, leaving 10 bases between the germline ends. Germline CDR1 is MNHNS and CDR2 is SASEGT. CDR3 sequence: CASSLTGNQPQHF. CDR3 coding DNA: TGTGCCAGCAGCCTGACAGGTAATCAGCCCCAGCATTTT.

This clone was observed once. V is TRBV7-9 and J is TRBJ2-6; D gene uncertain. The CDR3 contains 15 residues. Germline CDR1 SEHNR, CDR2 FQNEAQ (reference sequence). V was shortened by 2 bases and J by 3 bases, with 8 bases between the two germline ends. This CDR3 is CASSLSGFGANVLTF. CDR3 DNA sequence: TGTGCCAGCAGCTTATCAGGTTTTGGGGCCAACGTCCTGACTTTC. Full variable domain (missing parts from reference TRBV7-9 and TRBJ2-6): DTGVSQNPRHKITKRGQNVTFRCDPISEHNRLYWYRQTLGQGPEFLTYFQNEAQLEKSRLLSDRFSAERPKGSFSTLEIQRTEQGDSAMYLCASSLSGFGANVLTFGAGSRLTVL.

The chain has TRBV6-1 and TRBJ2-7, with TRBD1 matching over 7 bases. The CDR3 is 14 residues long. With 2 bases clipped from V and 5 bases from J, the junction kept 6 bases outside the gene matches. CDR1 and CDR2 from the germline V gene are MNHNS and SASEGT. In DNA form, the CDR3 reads TGTGCCAGCAGTGAACAAGGGGGCCCCCACGAGCAGTACTTC. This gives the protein CASSEQGGPHEQYF.

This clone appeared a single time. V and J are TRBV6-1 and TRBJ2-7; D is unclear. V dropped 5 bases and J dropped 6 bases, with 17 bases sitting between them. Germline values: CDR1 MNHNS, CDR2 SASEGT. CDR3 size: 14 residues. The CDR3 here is CASSRVLLSGEQYF. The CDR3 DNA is TGTGCCAGCAGTCGAGTACTACTTTCCGGCGAGCAGTACTTC.

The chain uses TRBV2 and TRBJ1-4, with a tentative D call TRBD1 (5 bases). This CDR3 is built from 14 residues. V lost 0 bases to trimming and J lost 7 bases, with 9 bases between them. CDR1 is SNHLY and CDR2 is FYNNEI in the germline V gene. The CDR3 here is CASSEAGLGEKLFF. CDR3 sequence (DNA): TGTGCCAGCAGTGAAGCGGGGCTAGGTGAAAAACTGTTTTTT.

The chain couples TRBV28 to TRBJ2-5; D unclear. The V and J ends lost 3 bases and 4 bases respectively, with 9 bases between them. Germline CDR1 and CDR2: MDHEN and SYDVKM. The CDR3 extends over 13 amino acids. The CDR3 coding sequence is TGTGCCAGCAGTTTGCGGCTGAGAGAGACCCAGTACTTC. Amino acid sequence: CASSLRLRETQYF.

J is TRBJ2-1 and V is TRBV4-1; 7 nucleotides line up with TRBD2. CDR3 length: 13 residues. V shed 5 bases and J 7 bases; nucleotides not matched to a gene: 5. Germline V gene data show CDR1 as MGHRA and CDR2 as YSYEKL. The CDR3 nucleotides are TGCGCCAGCAGCTTTAGCGGGTTAAATGAGCAGTTCTTC. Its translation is CASSFSGLNEQFF.

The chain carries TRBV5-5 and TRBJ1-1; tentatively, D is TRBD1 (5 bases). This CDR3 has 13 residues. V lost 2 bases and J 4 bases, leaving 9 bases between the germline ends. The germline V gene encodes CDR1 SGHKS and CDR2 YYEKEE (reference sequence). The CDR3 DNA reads TGTGCCAGCAGCTTCGGCAGGGCCACTGAAGCTTTCTTT. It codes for CASSFGRATEAFF.

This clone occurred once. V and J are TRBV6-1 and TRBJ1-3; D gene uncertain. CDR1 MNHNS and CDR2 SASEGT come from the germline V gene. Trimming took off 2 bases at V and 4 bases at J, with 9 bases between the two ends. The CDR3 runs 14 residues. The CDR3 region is CASSEHLEGNTIYF. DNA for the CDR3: TGTGCCAGCAGTGAACACCTGGAGGGAAACACCATATATTTT.